The entry below describes one T cell receptor beta chain. This entry comes from a study of blood T cell repertoires in COVID-19. Germline assignment: CDR1 MNHNS and CDR2 SASEGT. The CDR3 runs 13 residues. Trimming took 2 bases from V and 5 from J, leaving 9 bases between them. Repertoires were generated with immunoSEQ multiplex PCR, while TCRdb's copy carries only in-frame clones and drops some. Altogether 85,000 to 100,000 clones are present, 87% being singletons, with the ten largest covering around 17%. The source material was peripheral blood. This TCR came from a woman aged 60-75 years with COVID-19, enrolled during active disease. This chain links TRBV6-1 with TRBJ1-1; possible D gene TRBD1, 5 bases. The DNA for the CDR3 is TGTGCCAGCAGTGAACAGGGTGGGACTGAAGCTTTCTTT. This codes for CASSEQGGTEAFF.